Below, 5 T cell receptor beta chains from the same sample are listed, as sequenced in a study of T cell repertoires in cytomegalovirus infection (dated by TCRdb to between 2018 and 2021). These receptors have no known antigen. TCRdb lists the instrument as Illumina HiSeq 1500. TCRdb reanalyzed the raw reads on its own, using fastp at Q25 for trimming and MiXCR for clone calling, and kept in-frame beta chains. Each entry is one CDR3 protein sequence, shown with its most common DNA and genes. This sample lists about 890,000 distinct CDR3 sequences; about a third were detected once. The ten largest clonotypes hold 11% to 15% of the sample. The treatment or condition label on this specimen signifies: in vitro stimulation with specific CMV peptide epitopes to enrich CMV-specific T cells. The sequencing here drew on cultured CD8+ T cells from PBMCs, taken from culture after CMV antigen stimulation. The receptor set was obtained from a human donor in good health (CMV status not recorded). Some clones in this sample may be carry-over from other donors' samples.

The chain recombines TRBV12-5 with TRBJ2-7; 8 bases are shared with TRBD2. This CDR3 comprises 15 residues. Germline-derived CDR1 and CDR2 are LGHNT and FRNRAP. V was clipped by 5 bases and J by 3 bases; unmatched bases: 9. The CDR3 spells CASGATTSGDYEQYF. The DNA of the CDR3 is TGTGCTAGTGGTGCCACAACTAGCGGAGACTACGAGCAGTACTTC.

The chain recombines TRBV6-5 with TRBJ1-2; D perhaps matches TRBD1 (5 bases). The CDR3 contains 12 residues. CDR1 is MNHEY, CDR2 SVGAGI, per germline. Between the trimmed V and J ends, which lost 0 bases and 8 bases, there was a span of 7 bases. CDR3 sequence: CASSYSSGGYTF. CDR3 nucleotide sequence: TGTGCCAGCAGTTACTCGTCAGGGGGCTACACCTTC.

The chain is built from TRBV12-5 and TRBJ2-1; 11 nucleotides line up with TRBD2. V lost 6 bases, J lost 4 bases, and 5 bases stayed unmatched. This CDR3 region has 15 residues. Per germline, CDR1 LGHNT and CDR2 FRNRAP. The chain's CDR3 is CASGPASGGYNEQFF. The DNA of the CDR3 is TGTGCTAGTGGACCCGCTAGCGGGGGGTACAATGAGCAGTTCTTC.

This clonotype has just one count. The CDR3 reads CATSTRQGADEKLFF. The CDR3 region has the DNA TGTGCCACCAGCACGCGACAGGGGGCGGATGAAAAACTGTTTTTT. V usage is TRBV15 and J usage is TRBJ1-4; 10 bases line up with TRBD1. With 4 bases clipped from V and 6 bases from J, the junction kept 5 bases outside the gene matches. Germline V gene sequence: CDR1 LNHNV, CDR2 YYDKDF (reference sequence). The CDR3 totals 15 residues.

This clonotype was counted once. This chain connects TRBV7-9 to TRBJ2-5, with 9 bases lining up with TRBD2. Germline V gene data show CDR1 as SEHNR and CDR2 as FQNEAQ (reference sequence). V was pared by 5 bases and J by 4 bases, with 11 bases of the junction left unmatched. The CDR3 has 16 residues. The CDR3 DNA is TGTGCCAGCAGCCAGCCGGGACTAGCTAGTAGAGAGACCCAGTACTTC. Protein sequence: CASSQPGLASRETQYF.